One T cell receptor beta chain is described in this entry. Its antigen has not been determined. Since no conserved phenylalanine or tryptophan closes the CDR3, a read error is the likely cause. This sample was included in a study of T cells in Graves' hyperthyroidism and ophthalmopathy (dated by TCRdb to the late 2010s). In terms of the full investigation: Peripheral blood samples were taken at initial diagnosis, before any treatment was given. After blood sampling, hyperthyroidism patients were treated with methimazole at a starting dose of 30 mg daily, and ophthalmopathy patients were treated with high-dose intravenous methylprednisolone. The roughly 94 discovery patients were randomly split 7:3 into training and test sets. Thyroid tissue and blood T-cell repertoires from six Graves' hyperthyroidism patients were also compared in the study. Prospective prediction of ophthalmopathy was tested in an independent validation cohort of approximately 19 hyperthyroidism patients and 15 to 17 patients who later progressed to ophthalmopathy. A discovery cohort of 95 to 100 patients, 43 with Graves' ophthalmopathy and more than 55 with stable Graves' hyperthyroidism, was used to find distinguishing TCR V-J signatures. The paper describes TCR Vbeta CDR3 sequencing of 135 peripheral blood samples, made up of under 50 ophthalmopathy patients, some 80 hyperthyroidism patients and roughly 17 progressor patients. The paper as a whole reports these results and caveats: A model built on a 13 V-J signature distinguished ophthalmopathy from stable hyperthyroidism, reaching over 85% sensitivity and about 81% specificity in cross-validation and 80%/75% in testing. During validation, the model predicted progression to ophthalmopathy a median of approximately six months ahead of onset, with almost 71% sensitivity and about 75% specificity. Sample size was not statistically predetermined, and investigators were not blinded to group allocation. Most expanded thyroid clonotypes (frequency above 0.001) were also detected in blood, suggesting blood repertoires may reflect thyroid immune responses.

V is shortened by 2 bases, J by 0 bases, and the region joining them spans 6 bases. For CDR1 and CDR2, the germline V gene (reference sequence) lists SEHNR and FQNEAQ. Counting both end residues, the CDR3 totals 14 amino acids. This entry keeps only the CDR3 DNA: 42 bases, framed from base 1. Hyperthyroidism patients were newly diagnosed, with disease duration under 2 months, and aged 18 to 65 years. Patients with uncontrolled infections, other autoimmune diseases, pregnancy or lactation were excluded. Diagnoses relied on clinical symptoms, serum thyroxine and TRAb, thyroid ultrasound and orbital computed tomography. Blood from progressor patients was collected at the time of first diagnosis with hyperthyroidism, before any ophthalmopathy symptoms had appeared. PBMCs were separated from 8 to 10 ml of fresh peripheral blood using Ficoll-Paque density gradient centrifugation. Progressor patients were defined as those initially diagnosed with Graves' hyperthyroidism in whom ophthalmopathy developed during follow-up. Total RNA was extracted using Trizol reagent, and RNA quality was assessed on an Agilent 2100 Bioanalyzer.

Amplification of TCR beta CDR3 regions was carried out from RNA transcripts. A first-round RT-PCR of the TCR CDR3 used the HTBI primer set with the Qiagen OneStep RT-PCR kit. Libraries were constructed in a second round of multiplex PCR, after which size selection and purification were carried out. Sequencing of the libraries was done on an Illumina HiSeq2000 using paired-end 100 bp reads. Per the source publication's procedure: SOAPnuke was used to process the raw data, removing reads that contained adapters or uncalled bases, had a mean Phred below 15, or lacked an exact match to the constant primer or identifier. COPE v1.2.5 was used to merge the high-quality paired reads, and each unique nucleotide sequence was defined as a clonotype. Clonotypes were aligned to IMGT TRBV, TRBD and TRBJ reference segments using MiTCR v1.1. Analysis was restricted to V-J combinations with a frequency above 0.0001, which covered 98% to 99.2% of repertoires. The TCS score was defined as the ratio of F50 (clonal expansion) to E x V (chaos), calculated using BLOSUM62-based TCRdist between CDR3 peptides within each V-J. Welch's t-statistics and random forest reduced fewer than 600 V-J features to under 15, which were used in a naive Bayes classifier (R e1071). The raw public reads went through TCRdb reprocessing: fastp at Q25, MiXCR clone calling, in-frame beta chains kept. When rows share a CDR3 protein, they turn into one entry using the most common DNA and genes. The V and J calls were not made by the authors but by TCRdb's processing. Here the sample has some 600,000 distinct CDR3 sequences; approximately 14% occur a single time. Approximately 5.7% of the sample rests with the top ten.

This chain joins TRBV7-9 to TRBJ2-3; no D gene is confidently identified. This TCR derives from a woman in her 30s with Graves' hyperthyroidism that later progressed to Graves' ophthalmopathy. The sample taken for sequencing was blood. CDR3 loop: CASSLFLSTDTQYS. The DNA reads as follows: TGTGCCAGCAGCTTATTCCTTAGCACAGATACGCAGTATTCT.